This is a list of T cell receptor beta chains from one sample in a study of T cells in Graves' hyperthyroidism and ophthalmopathy. TCRdb re-derived calls from the multiplex PCR reads in MiXCR, one entry per CDR3 protein. The data show 450,000 to 650,000 distinct CDR3 sequences, approximately 15% seen once. Sequenced material: blood. The source of these receptors is a woman aged 18-29 years with Graves' ophthalmopathy. Both conserved end residues are part of each CDR3. D genes are given only for firm matches. Expanded clones get a size class; other rows say once, few or many, or leave the size out.

TRBV28	13	TRBJ2-3	many	-	TGTGCCAGCAGGCCCCAAAGCACAGATACGCAGTATTTT	CASRPQSTDTQYF
TRBV20-1	13	TRBJ2-3	many	TRBD2	TGCAGTGCTTGGCGGGAGGGTACAGATACGCAGTATTTT	CSAWREGTDTQYF
TRBV6-6	14	TRBJ2-4	many	-	TGTGCCAGCAGTTACTTGGGAGCCAAAAACATTCAGTACTTC	CASSYLGAKNIQYF
TRBV20-1	15	TRBJ2-1	many	TRBD2	TGCAGTGCTAGACCCGGACTAGTAGCCTACAATGAGCAGTTCTTC	CSARPGLVAYNEQFF
TRBV9	15	TRBJ2-7	many	TRBD1	TGTGCCAGCAGCGTGTCCGGGACAGCATCCTACGAGCAGTACTTC	CASSVSGTASYEQYF
TRBV20-1	16	TRBJ2-1	many	TRBD1	TGCAGCGCTAGACCCGCAGGGGACAGGGGTGGTAATGAGCAGTTCTTC	CSARPAGDRGGNEQFF
TRBV6-1	15	TRBJ2-1	-	TRBD2	TGTGCCAGCCGCTTACTAGCGGGAGCGACCAATGAGCAGTTCTTC	CASRLLAGATNEQFF
TRBV6-6	15	TRBJ1-6	many	-	TGTGCCAGCAGTTACTCGAAACGACAGAATTCACCCCTCCACTTT	CASSYSKRQNSPLHF
TRBV20-1	17	TRBJ2-1	many	TRBD1	TGCAGTGCTAGAGTATCTACCGGACAGGGAGCCTACAATGAGCAGTTCTTC	CSARVSTGQGAYNEQFF
TRBV4-3	18	TRBJ1-6	few	-	TGCGCCAGCAGCCAAGAGGAACCGCAGAGCTCCTATAATTCACCCCTCCACTTT	CASSQEEPQSSYNSPLHF
TRBV7-2	15	TRBJ1-4	many	-	TGTGCCAGCAGCTTCCAGGGCTTGAGTAATGAAAAACTGTTTTTT	CASSFQGLSNEKLFF
TRBV29-1	12	TRBJ2-7	many	TRBD1	TGCAGCGTCCGGGACAGATCCTACGAGCAGTACTTC	CSVRDRSYEQYF
TRBV18	15	TRBJ2-7	many	TRBD1	TGTGCCAGCTCACCAGACGGGACAGGGTCCTACGAGCAGTACTTC	CASSPDGTGSYEQYF
TRBV20-1	15	TRBJ2-7	many	TRBD2	TGCAGTGCTAGCCCCGGGACGGGGGGGAGAGGGGAGCAGTACTTC	CSASPGTGGRGEQYF
TRBV12-3/TRBV12-4	12	TRBJ1-4	many	-	TGTGCCAGCAGTTTAGTAAGGGAAAAACTGTTTTTT	CASSLVREKLFF
TRBV5-1	13	TRBJ2-1	many	-	TGCGCCAGCATCCCCTTGGCGGGGACTGAGCAGTTCTTC	CASIPLAGTEQFF
TRBV20-1	16	TRBJ2-5	many	-	TGCAGTGCTAGAGAAGAACGGGACCTGAATATGGAGACCCAGTACTTC	CSAREERDLNMETQYF
TRBV15	16	TRBJ2-7	-	TRBD2	TGTGCCACCAGCCGTCGACTAGCGGGGGGTATTTACGAGCAGTACTTC	CATSRRLAGGIYEQYF
TRBV3-1	15	TRBJ2-7	many	TRBD1	TGTGCCAGCAGCCAAGGGGGGACAGCCACCTACGAGCAGTACTTC	CASSQGGTATYEQYF
TRBV9	15	TRBJ2-1	many	-	TGTGCCAGCAGCGTGGAAGCGACTACCTACAATGAGCAGTTCTTC	CASSVEATTYNEQFF
TRBV11-2	14	TRBJ2-1	many	-	TGTGCCAGCAGCTTAATAAATTTATACAATGAGCAGTTCTTC	CASSLINLYNEQFF
TRBV28	17	TRBJ2-3	many	TRBD2	TGTGCCAGCAGTCCCGGACTAGCGGGAGCCTCGGGGGGAGGGCAGTATTTT	CASSPGLAGASGGGQYF
TRBV20-1	16	TRBJ2-7	many	TRBD2	TGCAGTGCTACCGGGACTAGCGGGAGAGGCACCTACGAGCAGTACTTC	CSATGTSGRGTYEQYF
TRBV5-1	16	TRBJ2-1	-	TRBD2	TGCGCCAGCAGCGCCCAACTAGCGGGAGCTGGGAATGAGCAGTTCTTC	CASSAQLAGAGNEQFF
TRBV27	15	TRBJ1-2	many	-	TGTGCCAGCAGTTTAGCCTCCGGGACGTTCTATGGCTACACCTTC	CASSLASGTFYGYTF
TRBV27	19	TRBJ2-1	many	TRBD2	TGTGCCAGCAGTTTATTGCTAGCGGGAGGGGATAGCTCCTACAATGAGCAGTTCTTC	CASSLLLAGGDSSYNEQFF
TRBV12-3/TRBV12-4	14	TRBJ1-1	many	-	TGTGCCAGCAGTCAACCCGTGCCGTATAGTGAAGCTTTCTTT	CASSQPVPYSEAFF
TRBV20-1	15	TRBJ2-7	-	-	TGCAGTGCTAGAGATTGGGGGTCTGCCGGGGGCGAGCAGTACTTC	CSARDWGSAGGEQYF
TRBV5-4	14	TRBJ1-1	many	TRBD1	TGTGCCAGCAGCGAGAGGACAGGGCACCCTGAAGCTTTCTTT	CASSERTGHPEAFF
TRBV2	11	TRBJ2-1	many	-	TGTGCCAGCAACCCCTACCAGGAGCAGTTCTTC	CASNPYQEQFF
TRBV12-3/TRBV12-4	15	TRBJ1-2	-	-	TGTGCCAGCAGCTCTGCCGGGATCAGTACCTATGGCTACACCTTC	CASSSAGISTYGYTF
TRBV24-1	14	TRBJ1-1	many	-	TGTGCCACCAGTGATGGCCTTCGGGGCACTGAAGCTTTCTTT	CATSDGLRGTEAFF
TRBV18	17	TRBJ2-5	many	TRBD2	TGTGCCAGCTCATCGTGGGGGACTAGCGGATCTCAAGAGACCCAGTACTTC	CASSSWGTSGSQETQYF
TRBV7-3	12	TRBJ2-1	many	-	TGTGCCAGCAGCTCGGGGGACAATGAGCAGTTCTTC	CASSSGDNEQFF
TRBV7-9	14	TRBJ1-1	many	-	TGTGCCAGCAGCTCATACAGGGAAGTCACTGAAGCTTTCTTT	CASSSYREVTEAFF
TRBV11-2	16	TRBJ2-1	-	TRBD2	TGTGCCAGCAGCTGGGGACTAGCGGTGACCTACAATGAGCAGTTCTTC	CASSWGLAVTYNEQFF
TRBV19	14	TRBJ1-2	-	-	TGTGCCAGTAGTCGGGACACCTCCCTGATGGGCTACACCTTC	CASSRDTSLMGYTF
TRBV7-9	17	TRBJ1-6	-	-	TGTGCCAGCAGTTATACCTTGGGCCTTACCTATAATTCACCCCTCCACTTT	CASSYTLGLTYNSPLHF
TRBV11-3	13	TRBJ1-3	few	-	TGTGCCAGCAGCTCGGTCTCTGGAAACACCATATATTTT	CASSSVSGNTIYF
TRBV3-1	15	TRBJ2-5	many	TRBD1	TGTGCCAGCAGCCAACCCACCGGGACAGCAGAGACCCAGTACTTC	CASSQPTGTAETQYF
TRBV28	16	TRBJ2-3	many	-	TGTGCCAGCAGTTCGTCTGGGCTAGCCAGCACAGATACGCAGTATTTT	CASSSSGLASTDTQYF
TRBV2	13	TRBJ2-5	many	-	TGTGCCAGCAATACTAGATTGGGGGAGACCCAGTACTTC	CASNTRLGETQYF
TRBV20-1	14	TRBJ1-5	many	-	TGCAGTGCTAGAGAATTGGGTAGCAATCAGCCCCAGCATTTT	CSARELGSNQPQHF
TRBV6-7	14	TRBJ2-1	-	TRBD1	TGTGCCGGACCGACAGGGGGCGAAGGAGATGAGCAGTTCTTC	CAGPTGGEGDEQFF
TRBV28	11	TRBJ1-4	-	-	TGTGCCAGCAGTATATGGGAAAAACTGTTTTTT	CASSIWEKLFF
TRBV11-3	14	TRBJ2-1	many	TRBD1	TGTGCCAGCAGCTTAATGGGACAGGGCGGTGAGCAGTTCTTC	CASSLMGQGGEQFF
TRBV13	15	TRBJ1-2	many	-	TGTGCCAGCAGCTTAGACAGGGTTGGGGCTGATGGCTACACCTTC	CASSLDRVGADGYTF
TRBV11-2	17	TRBJ2-7	many	TRBD2	TGTGCCAGCAGCTTTTTGCTAGCGGGGGGAAGCTCCTACGAGCAGTACTTC	CASSFLLAGGSSYEQYF
TRBV18	16	TRBJ1-1	once	TRBD1	TGTGCCAGCTCACCCCGGAGACAGGGTGGGAACACTGAAGCTTTCTTT	CASSPRRQGGNTEAFF
TRBV30	12	TRBJ2-7	many	-	TGTGCCTGGAGTGTGGGACTCTACGAGCAGTACTTC	CAWSVGLYEQYF
TRBV10-3	14	TRBJ1-5	many	TRBD1	TGTGCCATCAGTAGGGACAGAAACAATCAGCCCCAGCATTTT	CAISRDRNNQPQHF
TRBV24-1	15	TRBJ1-2	-	TRBD1	TGTGCCACCAGTGATTACAGGGGGCAGAACTATGGCTACACCTTC	CATSDYRGQNYGYTF
TRBV6-5	14	TRBJ2-5	many	TRBD1	TGTGCCAGCAGTTACCAGGGGGCTAAAGAGACCCAGTACTTC	CASSYQGAKETQYF